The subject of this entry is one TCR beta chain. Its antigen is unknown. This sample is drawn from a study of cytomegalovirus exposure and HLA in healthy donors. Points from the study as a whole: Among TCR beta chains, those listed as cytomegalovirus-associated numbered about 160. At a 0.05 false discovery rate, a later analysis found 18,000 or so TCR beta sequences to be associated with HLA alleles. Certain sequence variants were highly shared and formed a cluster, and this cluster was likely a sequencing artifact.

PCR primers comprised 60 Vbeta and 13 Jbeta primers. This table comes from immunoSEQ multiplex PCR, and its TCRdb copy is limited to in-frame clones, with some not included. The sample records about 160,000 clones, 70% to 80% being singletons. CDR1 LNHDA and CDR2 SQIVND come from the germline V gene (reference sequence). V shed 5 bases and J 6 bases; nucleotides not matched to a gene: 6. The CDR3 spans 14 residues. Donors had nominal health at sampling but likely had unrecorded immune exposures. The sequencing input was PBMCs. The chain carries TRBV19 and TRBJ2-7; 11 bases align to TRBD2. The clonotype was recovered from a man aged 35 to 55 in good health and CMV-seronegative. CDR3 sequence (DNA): TGTGCCAGTAGTCCGGGACTAGCGGTCGGCGAGCAGTACTTC. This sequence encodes CASSPGLAVGEQYF.